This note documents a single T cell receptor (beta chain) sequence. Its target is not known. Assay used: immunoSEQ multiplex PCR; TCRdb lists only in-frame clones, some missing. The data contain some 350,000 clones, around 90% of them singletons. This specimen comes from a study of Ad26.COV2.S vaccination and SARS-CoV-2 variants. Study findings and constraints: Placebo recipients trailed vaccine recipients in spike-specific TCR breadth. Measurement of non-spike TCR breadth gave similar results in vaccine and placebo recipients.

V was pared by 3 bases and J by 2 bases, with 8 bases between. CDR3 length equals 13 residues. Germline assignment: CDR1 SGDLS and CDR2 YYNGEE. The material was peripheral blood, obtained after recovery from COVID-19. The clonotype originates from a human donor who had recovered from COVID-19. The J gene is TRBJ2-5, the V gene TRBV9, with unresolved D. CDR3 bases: TGTGCCAGCAGCGCAGCATCACAAGAGACCCAGTACTTC. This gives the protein CASSAASQETQYF.